The 12 T cell receptor beta chains in this list originate from one sample, sequenced in a study of blood T cell repertoires in COVID-19. Generated by immunoSEQ multiplex PCR, the TCRdb table keeps only in-frame clones and is missing some. The sample has 200,000 to 300,000 clones; about 85% are singletons. Specimen: peripheral blood. These receptors came from a man aged 18 to 30 with active or convalescent COVID-19.

This chain connects TRBV3-1 (or the pseudogene TRBV3-2) to TRBJ2-7, with 7 bases fitting TRBD1. The CDR3 spans 12 residues. The trim removed 5 bases at V and 6 bases at J, leaving 4 bases unmatched. CDR1 and CDR2 from the germline V gene are LGHDT and YNNKEL (reference sequence). The CDR3 is CASSVQGPEQYF. The DNA for the CDR3 is TGTGCCAGCAGCGTACAGGGGCCCGAGCAGTACTTC.

This chain connects TRBV7-2 to TRBJ2-7; TRBD1 might be the D (5 bases). Trimming pared 5 bases from V and 3 bases from J, leaving 17 bases between. This CDR3 has 15 amino acids. The germline gives CDR1 SGHTA, CDR2 FQGNSA. In DNA form, the CDR3 reads TGTGCCAGCAGCATCCGGACAACGGCTCTCTACGAGCAGTACTTC. This encodes CASSIRTTALYEQYF. Looking up the rest from reference TRBV7-2 and TRBJ2-7 gives the full variable domain: GAGVSQSPSNKVTEKGKDVELRCDPISGHTALYWYRQSLGQGLEFLIYFQGNSAPDKSGLPSDRFSAERTGGSVSTLTIQRTQQEDSAVYLCASSIRTTALYEQYFGPGTRLTVT.

The chain recombines TRBV28 with TRBJ1-2, with 7 bases that match TRBD1. V lost 3 bases and J lost 2; bases outside the gene matches: 3. The CDR3 consists of 14 residues. Germline V gene lookup returns CDR1 MDHEN and CDR2 SYDVKM. CDR3 region: CASSLGQFNYGYTF. The CDR3 bases are TGTGCCAGCAGTTTGGGACAGTTCAACTATGGCTACACCTTC.

Remarks on this clone: The same CDR3 also results from other DNA sequences found in this sample. The V gene is TRBV28, the J gene TRBJ2-5; D remains unclear. The CDR3 contains 11 residues. V lost 6 bases, J lost 5 bases, and 7 bases lay in between. The germline V gene encodes CDR1 MDHEN and CDR2 SYDVKM. CDR3 in amino acids: CASSSRETQYF. Here the CDR3 DNA reads TGTGCCAGCAGCTCCAGGGAGACCCAGTACTTC.

The gene calls are TRBV20-1 and TRBJ1-6; TRBD1 matches at 7 bases. Germline loops: CDR1 DFQATT, CDR2 SNEGSKA (reference sequence). V shed 3 bases and J 9 bases; nucleotides not matched to a gene: 5. The CDR3 is 13 residues long. The CDR3 spells CSASFDRVSPLHF. In DNA, the CDR3 is TGCAGTGCTAGTTTCGACAGGGTTTCACCCCTCCACTTT.

The chain has TRBV4-1 and TRBJ1-3; tentative D call: TRBD1 (5 bases). V lost 3 bases and J 4 bases, leaving 10 bases between the germline ends. Germline V CDR1 and CDR2: MGHRA, YSYEKL. CDR3 length: 14 amino acids. CDR3 DNA sequence: TGCGCCAGCAGCCAGGCAGGGTTGGGAAACACCATATATTTT. Translating gives CASSQAGLGNTIYF.

In this sample, this clone turned up a few times. The J gene is TRBJ1-2, the V gene TRBV5-1; 8 nucleotides align to TRBD1. The CDR3 contains 16 residues. Germline V CDR1 and CDR2: SGHRS, YFSETQ. V gave up 2 bases and J gave up 2 bases; unmatched junction bases: 8. As DNA, the CDR3 is TGCGCCAGCAGCTTAAAACTTGGACAGGGAAACTATGGCTACACCTTC. Its translation is CASSLKLGQGNYGYTF.

This clone was seen only a few times. This chain joins TRBV3-1 (or the pseudogene TRBV3-2) and TRBJ1-3; possibly TRBD1 for D (6 bases). Germline loops: CDR1 LGHDT, CDR2 YNNKEL (reference sequence). The length of the CDR3 is 17 residues. Trimming removed 1 base from V and 0 bases from J, with 13 bases in between. CDR3 region: CASSQGADRFSGNTIYF. Here the CDR3 DNA reads TGTGCCAGCAGCCAAGGGGCGGACAGATTCTCTGGAAACACCATATATTTT.

The chain has TRBV7-9 and TRBJ2-7; 9 bases agree with TRBD1. The CDR3 runs 16 residues. J lost 1 base, V lost 4 bases, and 8 bases had no gene match. CDR1 is SEHNR, CDR2 FQNEAQ, per germline (reference sequence). Written as DNA, the CDR3 is TGTGCCAGCAGCTACCAACCGGGACAGGGATCCTACGAGCAGTACTTC. Translated, it gives CASSYQPGQGSYEQYF. The whole variable domain, filled in from reference TRBV7-9 and TRBJ2-7, reads DTGVSQNPRHKITKRGQNVTFRCDPISEHNRLYWYRQTLGQGPEFLTYFQNEAQLEKSRLLSDRFSAERPKGSFSTLEIQRTEQGDSAMYLCASSYQPGQGSYEQYFGPGTRLTVT.

The J gene is TRBJ1-1, the V gene TRBV12-3 or TRBV12-4, with a tentative D call TRBD1 (6 bases). This CDR3 contains 13 residues. The germline V and J ends were trimmed by 3 bases and 6 bases, with 11 bases remaining between them. The CDR3 DNA is TGTGCCAGCAGTTTTTACAGGGTGGCTGAAGCTTTCTTT. The encoded protein is CASSFYRVAEAFF.

The chain is built from TRBV5-1 and TRBJ2-5; no definite D call. The CDR3 is 15 residues long. V lost 6 bases, J lost 0 bases, and 15 bases lay in between. Per germline, CDR1 SGHRS and CDR2 YFSETQ. The CDR3 DNA reads TGCGCCAGCACCTTATCCTCTACGAACCAAGAGACCCAGTACTTC. The encoded protein is CASTLSSTNQETQYF.

V usage is TRBV3-1 (or the pseudogene TRBV3-2) and J usage is TRBJ2-7; D not resolved. The CDR3 contains 14 residues. Germline CDR1 LGHDT, CDR2 YNNKEL (reference sequence). Between the trimmed V and J ends, which lost 0 bases and 1 base, there was a span of 7 bases. CDR3 nucleotide sequence: TGTGCCAGCAGCCAAGATTTTACTTCCTACGAGCAGTACTTC. As protein: CASSQDFTSYEQYF.